This T cell receptor (beta chain) was sequenced during a study of T cell repertoires in cytomegalovirus infection. The CDR3 loop spans 14 amino acids. The germline V gene has CDR1 DFQATT and CDR2 SNEGSKA (reference sequence). A single record per CDR3 protein comes from TCRdb applying MiXCR to the reads. This repertoire shows hundreds of thousands of distinct CDR3 sequences, under 40% found once; its top ten account for roughly 13%. With respect to this clonotype: One end of the junction is discordant with germline, which a read error may explain.

The chain combines TRBV20-1 with TRBJ2-3; 7 nucleotides align to TRBD2. The sequence derives from a human donor in good health (CMV status not recorded). Some clones in this sample may be carry-over from other donors' samples. The sequenced sample consisted of PBMCs. In DNA, the CDR3 is TGCAGTGCCGTGGGACTACCAAGCATAGATACGCAGTATTTT. It specifies CSAVGLPSIDTQYF.